This TCR beta chain was identified in a study of identical twins. Study-wide points: In cord blood, abundant beta clonotypes had fewer insertions; memory showed no trend.

Template switching supplied a universal primer site; unique molecular identifiers were carried on the cDNA. MiXCR, applied by TCRdb to the 5' RACE reads, yields one record per CDR3 protein. The sample has 460,000 or so distinct CDR3 sequences, over 12% seen once. The CDR3 is 14 amino acids. Trimming left V 3 bases short and J 2 bases short, with 8 bases between. Only a few counts were recorded for this clonotype. Its target is not known. The data were also submitted as part of a second study, on yellow fever vaccine responses in identical twins.

Sequencing used CD4+ T cells sorted from blood. The origin of this receptor is a young woman in good health. The J gene is TRBJ1-5, the V gene TRBV12-3 or TRBV12-4, with D unclear. CDR3 coding DNA: TGTGCCAGCAGTTTTTTTCCGGGCAATCAGCCCCAGCATTTT. Protein sequence: CASSFFPGNQPQHF.